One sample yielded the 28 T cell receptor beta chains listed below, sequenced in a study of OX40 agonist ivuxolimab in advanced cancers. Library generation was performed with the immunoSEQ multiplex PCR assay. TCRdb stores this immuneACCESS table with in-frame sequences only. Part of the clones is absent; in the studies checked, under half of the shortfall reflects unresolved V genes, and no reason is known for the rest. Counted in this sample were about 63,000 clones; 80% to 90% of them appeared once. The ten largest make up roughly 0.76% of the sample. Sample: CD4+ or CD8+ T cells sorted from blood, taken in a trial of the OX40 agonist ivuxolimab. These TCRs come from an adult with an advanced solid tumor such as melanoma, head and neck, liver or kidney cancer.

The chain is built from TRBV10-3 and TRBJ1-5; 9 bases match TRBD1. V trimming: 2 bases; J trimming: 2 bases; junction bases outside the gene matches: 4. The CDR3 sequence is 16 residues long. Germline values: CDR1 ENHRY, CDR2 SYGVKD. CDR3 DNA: TGTGCCATCAGTGAGCAACAGGGGGCGGGCAATCAGCCCCAGCATTTT. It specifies CAISEQQGAGNQPQHF.

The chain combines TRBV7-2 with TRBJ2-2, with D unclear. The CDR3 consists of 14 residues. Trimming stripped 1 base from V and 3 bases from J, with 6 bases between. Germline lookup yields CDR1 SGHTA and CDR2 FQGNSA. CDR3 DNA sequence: TGTGCCAGCAGCTTAGATGCCGACACCGGGGAGCTGTTTTTT. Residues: CASSLDADTGELFF.

The CDR3 DNA reads TGTGCCAGCAGTTTCCGCAACTCCATTCAGTACTTC. Amino acid sequence: CASSFRNSIQYF. The chain joins TRBV27 to TRBJ2-5, with D unresolved. The J call is doubtful: the DNA matches TRBJ2-4 better. The CDR3 extends over 12 amino acids. Germline loops: CDR1 MNHEY, CDR2 SMNVEV (reference sequence).

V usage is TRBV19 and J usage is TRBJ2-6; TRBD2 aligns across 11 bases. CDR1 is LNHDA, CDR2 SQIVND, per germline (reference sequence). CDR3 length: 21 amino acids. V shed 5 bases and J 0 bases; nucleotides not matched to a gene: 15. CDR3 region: CASSLLGVTSGTSSGANVLTF. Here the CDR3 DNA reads TGTGCCAGTAGTCTGCTCGGAGTGACTAGCGGGACATCCTCTGGGGCCAACGTCCTGACTTTC.

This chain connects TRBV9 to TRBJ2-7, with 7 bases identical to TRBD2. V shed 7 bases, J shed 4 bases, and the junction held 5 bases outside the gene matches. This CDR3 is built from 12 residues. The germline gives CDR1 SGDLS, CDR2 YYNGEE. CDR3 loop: CASGGGTYEQYF. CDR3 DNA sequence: TGTGCCAGCGGCGGGGGTACATACGAGCAGTACTTC.

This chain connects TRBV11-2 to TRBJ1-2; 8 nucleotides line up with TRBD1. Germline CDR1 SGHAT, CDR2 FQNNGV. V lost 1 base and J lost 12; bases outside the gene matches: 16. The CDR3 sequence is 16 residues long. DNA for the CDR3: TGTGCCAGCAGCTTAGTCGCGGGTCCCCGTGGGACAGGAAACACCTTC. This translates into CASSLVAGPRGTGNTF.

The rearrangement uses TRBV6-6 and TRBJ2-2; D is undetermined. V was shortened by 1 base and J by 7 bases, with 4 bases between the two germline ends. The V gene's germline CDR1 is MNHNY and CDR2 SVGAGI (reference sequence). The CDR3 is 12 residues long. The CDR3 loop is CASSYFGGELFF. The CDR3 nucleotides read TGTGCCAGCAGTTACTTCGGCGGGGAGCTGTTTTTT.

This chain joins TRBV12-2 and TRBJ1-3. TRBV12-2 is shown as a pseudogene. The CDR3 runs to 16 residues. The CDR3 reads CASRFSRDRSGNTIYF. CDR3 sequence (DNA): TGTGCAAGTCGCTTCAGCCGGGACCGCTCTGGAAACACCATATATTTT.

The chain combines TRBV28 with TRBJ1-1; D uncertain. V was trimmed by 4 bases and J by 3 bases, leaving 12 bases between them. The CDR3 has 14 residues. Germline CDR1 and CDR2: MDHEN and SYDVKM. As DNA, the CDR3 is TGTGCCAGCAGTTCGCCAGATTCCCACACTGAAGCTTTCTTT. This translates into CASSSPDSHTEAFF.

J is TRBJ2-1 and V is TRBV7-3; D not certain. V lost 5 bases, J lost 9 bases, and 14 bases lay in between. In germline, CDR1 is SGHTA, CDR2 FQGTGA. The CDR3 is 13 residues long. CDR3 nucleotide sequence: TGTGCCAGCAGCCTCGAATCCGTGGGTGAGCAGTTCTTC. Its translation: CASSLESVGEQFF.

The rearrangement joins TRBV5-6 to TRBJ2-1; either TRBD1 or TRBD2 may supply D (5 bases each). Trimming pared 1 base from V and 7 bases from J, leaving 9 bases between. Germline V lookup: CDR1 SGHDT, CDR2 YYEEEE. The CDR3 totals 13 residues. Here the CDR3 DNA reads TGTGCCAGCAGCTTGAGAGGGGCGAATGAGCAGTTCTTC. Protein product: CASSLRGANEQFF.

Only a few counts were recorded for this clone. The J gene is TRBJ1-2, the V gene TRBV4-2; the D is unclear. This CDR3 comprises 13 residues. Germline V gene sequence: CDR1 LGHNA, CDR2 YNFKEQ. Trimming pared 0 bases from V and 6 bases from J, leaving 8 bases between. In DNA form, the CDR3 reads TGTGCCAGCAGCCAAGACAAGCTCGATGGCTACACCTTC. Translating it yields CASSQDKLDGYTF.

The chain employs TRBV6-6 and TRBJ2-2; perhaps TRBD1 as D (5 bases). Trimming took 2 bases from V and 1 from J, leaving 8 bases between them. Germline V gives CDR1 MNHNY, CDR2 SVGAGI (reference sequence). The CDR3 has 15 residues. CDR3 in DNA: TGTGCCAGCAGTTACCTTGGACAGAACACCGGGGAGCTGTTTTTT. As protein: CASSYLGQNTGELFF.

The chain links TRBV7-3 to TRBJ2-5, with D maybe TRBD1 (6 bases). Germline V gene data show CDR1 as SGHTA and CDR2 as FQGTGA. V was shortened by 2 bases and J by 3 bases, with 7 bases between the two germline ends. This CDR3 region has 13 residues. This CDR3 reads CASSLHREETQYF. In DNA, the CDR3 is TGTGCCAGCAGCTTACACAGGGAAGAGACCCAGTACTTC. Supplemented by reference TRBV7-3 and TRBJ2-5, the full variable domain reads GAGVSQTPSNKVTEKGKYVELRCDPISGHTALYWYRQSLGQGPEFLIYFQGTGAADDSGLPNDRFFAVRPEGSVSTLKIQRTERGDSAVYLCASSLHREETQYFGPGTRLLVL.

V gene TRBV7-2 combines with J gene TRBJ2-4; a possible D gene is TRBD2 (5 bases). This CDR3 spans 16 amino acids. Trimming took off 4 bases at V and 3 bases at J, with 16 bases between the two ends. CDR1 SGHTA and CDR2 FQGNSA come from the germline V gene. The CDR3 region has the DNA TGTGCCAGCAGCTCCGGACTCGGTCGCAGCAAAAACATTCAGTACTTC. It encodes CASSSGLGRSKNIQYF. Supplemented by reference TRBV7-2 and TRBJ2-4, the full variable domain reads GAGVSQSPSNKVTEKGKDVELRCDPISGHTALYWYRQSLGQGLEFLIYFQGNSAPDKSGLPSDRFSAERTGGSVSTLTIQRTQQEDSAVYLCASSSGLGRSKNIQYFGAGTRLSVL.

DNA of the CDR3: TGCAGCGGGGGGCGTCAGGGTAATGAGCAGTTCTTC. The encoded protein is CSGGRQGNEQFF. The genes are TRBV29-1 and TRBJ2-1; perhaps TRBD1 as D (6 bases). The CDR3 runs 12 residues. V dropped 7 bases and J dropped 7 bases, with 14 bases sitting between them. Germline V CDR1 and CDR2: SQVTM, ANQGSEA.

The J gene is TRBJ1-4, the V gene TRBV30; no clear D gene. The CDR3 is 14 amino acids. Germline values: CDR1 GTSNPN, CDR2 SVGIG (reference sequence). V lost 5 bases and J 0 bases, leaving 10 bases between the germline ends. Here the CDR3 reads CAWDNSPTNEKLFF. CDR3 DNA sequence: TGTGCCTGGGATAACAGCCCAACTAATGAAAAACTGTTTTTT.

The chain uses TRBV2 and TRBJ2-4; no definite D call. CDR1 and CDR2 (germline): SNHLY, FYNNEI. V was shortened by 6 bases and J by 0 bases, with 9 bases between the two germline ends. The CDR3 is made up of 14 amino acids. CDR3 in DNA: TGTGCCAGCAGACAAGCTCTAGCCAAAAACATTCAGTACTTC. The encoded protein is CASRQALAKNIQYF.

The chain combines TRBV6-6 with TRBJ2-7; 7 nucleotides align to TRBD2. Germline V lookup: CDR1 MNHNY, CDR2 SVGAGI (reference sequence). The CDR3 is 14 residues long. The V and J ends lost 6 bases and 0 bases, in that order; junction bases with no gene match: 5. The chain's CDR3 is CASSYTGGSYEQYF. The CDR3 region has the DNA TGTGCCAGCAGCTACACGGGGGGCTCCTACGAGCAGTACTTC.

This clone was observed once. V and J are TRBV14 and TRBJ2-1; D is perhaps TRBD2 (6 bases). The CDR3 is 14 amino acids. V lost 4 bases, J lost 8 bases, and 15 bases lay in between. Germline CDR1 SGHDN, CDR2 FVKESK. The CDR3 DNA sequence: TGTGCCAGCAGCCCCCTCACGGGACTTTATGAGCAGTTCTTC. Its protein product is CASSPLTGLYEQFF.

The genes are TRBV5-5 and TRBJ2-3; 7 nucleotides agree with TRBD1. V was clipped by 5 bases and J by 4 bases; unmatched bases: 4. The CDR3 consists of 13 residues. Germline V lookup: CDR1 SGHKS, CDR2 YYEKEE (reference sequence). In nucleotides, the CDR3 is TGTGCCAGCAGAGGTCAGGGGGCAGATACGCAGTATTTT. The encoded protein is CASRGQGADTQYF.

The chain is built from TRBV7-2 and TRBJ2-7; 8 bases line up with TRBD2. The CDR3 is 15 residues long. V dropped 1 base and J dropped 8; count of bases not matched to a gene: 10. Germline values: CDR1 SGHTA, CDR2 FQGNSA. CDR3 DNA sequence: TGTGCCAGCAGCTTAGACTTGGGGACTAGATTCCAGCAGTACTTC. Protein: CASSLDLGTRFQQYF.

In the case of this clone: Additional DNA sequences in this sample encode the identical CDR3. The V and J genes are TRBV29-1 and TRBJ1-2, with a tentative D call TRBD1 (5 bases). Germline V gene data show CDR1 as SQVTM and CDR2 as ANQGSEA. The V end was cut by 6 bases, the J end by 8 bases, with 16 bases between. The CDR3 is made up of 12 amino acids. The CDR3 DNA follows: TGCAGCGTGCGAGTGGGGGTAGTGGGCTACACCTTC. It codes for CSVRVGVVGYTF.

The CDR3 DNA sequence: TGTGCCAGCTCACCACGCCAACAATCGGAAATTGAAGCTTTCTTT. Translated: CASSPRQQSEIEAFF. The V and J genes are TRBV18 and TRBJ1-1; D is undetermined. The V gene lost 1 base and the J gene lost 7 bases, with 16 bases spanning the gap. Germline CDR1 KGHSH, CDR2 LQKENI. The CDR3 extends over 15 amino acids.

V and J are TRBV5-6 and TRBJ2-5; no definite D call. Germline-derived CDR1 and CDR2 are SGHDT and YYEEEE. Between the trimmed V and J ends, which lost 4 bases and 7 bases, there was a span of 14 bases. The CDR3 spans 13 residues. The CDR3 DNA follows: TGTGCCAGCAGCAGGGATTCGGATGGGACCCAGTACTTC. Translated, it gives CASSRDSDGTQYF.

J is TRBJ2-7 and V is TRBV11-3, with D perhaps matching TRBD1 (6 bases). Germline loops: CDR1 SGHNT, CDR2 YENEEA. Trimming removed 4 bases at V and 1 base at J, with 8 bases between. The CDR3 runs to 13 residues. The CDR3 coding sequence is TGTGCCAGCAGCTCTGGACAGTCCTACGAGCAGTACTTC. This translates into CASSSGQSYEQYF. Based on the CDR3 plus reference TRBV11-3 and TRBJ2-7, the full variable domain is EAGVVQSPRYKIIEKKQPVAFWCNPISGHNTLYWYLQNLGQGPELLIRYENEEAVDDSQLPKDRFSAERLKGVDSTLKIQPAELGDSAVYLCASSSGQSYEQYFGPGTRLTVT.

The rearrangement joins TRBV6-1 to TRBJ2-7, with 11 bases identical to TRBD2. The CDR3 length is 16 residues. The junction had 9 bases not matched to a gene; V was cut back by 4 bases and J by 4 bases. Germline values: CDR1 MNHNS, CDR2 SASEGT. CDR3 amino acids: CASSVNLAGGWYEQYF. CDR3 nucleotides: TGTGCCAGCAGTGTAAACCTAGCGGGAGGTTGGTACGAGCAGTACTTC.

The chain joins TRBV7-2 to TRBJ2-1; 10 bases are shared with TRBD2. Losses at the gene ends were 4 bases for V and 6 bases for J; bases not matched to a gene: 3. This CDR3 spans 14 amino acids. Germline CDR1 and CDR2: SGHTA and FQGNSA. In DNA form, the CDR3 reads TGTGCCAGCAGCTGGACTAGCGGCCCCAATGAGCAGTTCTTC. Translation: CASSWTSGPNEQFF.